These 31 T cell receptor beta chains came from one sample sequenced in a study of OX40 agonist ivuxolimab in advanced cancers. Some clones are missing from TCRdb's copy, which holds only in-frame ones; the method was immunoSEQ multiplex PCR. Of about 59,000 clones listed, around 92% are singletons. The sample in question was CD4+ or CD8+ T cells sorted from blood, obtained in a trial of the OX40 agonist ivuxolimab. All receptors come from an adult with an advanced solid tumor such as melanoma, head and neck, liver or kidney cancer.

This rearrangement joins TRBV25-1 to TRBJ2-3; TRBD1 matches 7 bases. The CDR3 is 16 residues long. Germline V gene data show CDR1 as MGHDK and CDR2 as SYGVNS. V shed 4 bases and J 5 bases; nucleotides not matched to a gene: 12. The CDR3 spells CASSASDRTPEDTQYF. In DNA form, the CDR3 reads TGTGCCAGCAGTGCCTCGGACAGGACTCCCGAAGATACGCAGTATTTT.

Notes on this clone: The junction departs from the called germline gene at one end, perhaps through a read error. The chain combines TRBV11-3 with TRBJ2-1; perhaps TRBD2 as D (6 bases). CDR1 and CDR2 from the germline V gene are SGHNT and YENEEA. This CDR3 is built from 11 residues. As DNA, the CDR3 is TGTGCCAGCAGCTTCGGGGGAGAGTCGGTCTTC. It translates to CASSFGGESVF.

The chain couples TRBV10-3 to TRBJ1-2; D unclear. Germline V lookup: CDR1 ENHRY, CDR2 SYGVKD. V lost 5 bases and J lost 1, with 17 bases in between. The CDR3 has 16 residues. The CDR3 DNA sequence: TGTGCCATCAGTTCTGCTCCCGGACGGAATAACTATGGCTACACCTTC. This sequence encodes CAISSAPGRNNYGYTF.

V usage is TRBV9 and J usage is TRBJ2-1, with 11 bases identical to TRBD2. From germline, CDR1 is SGDLS and CDR2 YYNGEE. Unmatched junction bases numbered 4, after V lost 3 bases and J lost 2 bases. The CDR3 has 16 residues. The CDR3 spells CASSALAGGPYNEQFF. CDR3 in DNA: TGTGCCAGCAGCGCCCTAGCGGGAGGCCCCTACAATGAGCAGTTCTTC.

The V and J genes are TRBV19 and TRBJ1-1; 10 nucleotides align to TRBD1. V gave up 0 bases and J gave up 7 bases; unmatched junction bases: 8. Germline CDR1 reads LNHDA; CDR2 reads SQIVND (reference sequence). The CDR3 totals 16 residues. The CDR3: CASSIDRTGGSIEAFF. The CDR3 DNA is TGTGCCAGTAGTATAGATCGGACAGGGGGATCGATTGAAGCTTTCTTT. Variable domain in full (rest from reference TRBV19 and TRBJ1-1): DGGITQSPKYLFRKEGQNVTLSCEQNLNHDAMYWYRQDPGQGLRLIYYSQIVNDFQKGDIAEGYSVSREKKESFPLTVTSAQKNPTAFYLCASSIDRTGGSIEAFFGQGTRLTVV.

The chain combines TRBV7-2 with TRBJ2-7; 8 bases map to TRBD2. The germline V gene has CDR1 SGHTA and CDR2 FQGNSA. The J segment lost 4 bases and the V segment lost 4 bases, leaving 6 bases of the junction unmatched. This CDR3 is built from 14 residues. CDR3 DNA: TGTGCCAGCAGCTCGGGACTAGGTGGTTACGAGCAGTACTTC. This encodes CASSSGLGGYEQYF.

The chain recombines TRBV5-1 with TRBJ2-5; D uncertain. CDR1 is SGHRS and CDR2 is YFSETQ in the germline V gene. V was clipped by 4 bases and J by 0 bases, with 10 bases between them. There are 14 residues in the CDR3. The CDR3 loop is CASSAALDQETQYF. The CDR3 nucleotides are TGCGCCAGCAGCGCAGCATTGGACCAAGAGACCCAGTACTTC.

This clone was detected a few times. The chain employs TRBV7-6 and TRBJ1-2, with D tentatively TRBD1 (5 bases). CDR1 SGHVS and CDR2 FNYEAQ come from the germline V gene. With 5 bases removed from V and 7 bases from J, the gap between germline ends came to 14 bases. CDR3 length: 13 amino acids. In DNA, the CDR3 is TGTGCCAGCAGCCCCAATGGGCAGGGTGGCTACACCTTC. This codes for CASSPNGQGGYTF.

V is TRBV28 and J is TRBJ1-1; TRBD1 agrees at 9 bases. Germline V gene sequence: CDR1 MDHEN, CDR2 SYDVKM. There are 15 residues in the CDR3. Trimming cost V 4 bases and J 5 bases; bases outside gene matches: 8. The CDR3 is CASSSRDRVETEAFF. The CDR3 nucleotides read TGTGCCAGCAGTTCCCGGGACAGGGTAGAAACTGAAGCTTTCTTT.

The table lists this clone with a count of one. The DNA of the CDR3 is TGTGCCTGGAGTGTACTGGATACGCAGTATTTT. This translates into CAWSVLDTQYF. This chain uses TRBV30 with TRBJ2-3, with D unresolved. This CDR3 spans 11 amino acids. CDR1 GTSNPN and CDR2 SVGIG come from the germline V gene (reference sequence). Trimming left V 0 bases short and J 6 bases short, with 4 bases between.

The chain uses TRBV7-6 and TRBJ1-1; D perhaps matches TRBD1 (5 bases). Per the germline V gene, CDR1 is SGHVS and CDR2 is FNYEAQ. V lost 3 bases to trimming and J lost 0 bases, with 11 bases between them. The CDR3 contains 15 residues. The chain's CDR3 is CASSLDTFLNTEAFF. As DNA, the CDR3 is TGTGCCAGCAGCTTGGACACATTTCTGAACACTGAAGCTTTCTTT.

V gene TRBV10-3 combines with J gene TRBJ2-2, with 13 bases fitting TRBD2. This CDR3 region has 16 residues. The J segment lost 7 bases and the V segment lost 4 bases, leaving 6 bases of the junction unmatched. Germline CDR1 and CDR2: ENHRY and SYGVKD. CDR3 region: CAISARTSGSIGELFF. The DNA for the CDR3 is TGTGCCATCAGTGCAAGGACTAGCGGGAGTATCGGGGAGCTGTTTTTT.

The chain links TRBV5-4 to TRBJ2-7; D possibly corresponds to TRBD2 (5 bases). With 4 bases removed from V and 5 bases from J, the gap between germline ends came to 16 bases. The CDR3 loop spans 14 amino acids. The germline gives CDR1 SGHNT, CDR2 YYREEE (reference sequence). CDR3 sequence (DNA): TGTGCCAGCAGCGAACTAGTGGGAGTAGACGAGCAGTACTTC. Protein: CASSELVGVDEQYF.

This sequence joins TRBV28 and TRBJ2-3; no definite D call. Germline V lookup: CDR1 MDHEN, CDR2 SYDVKM. The CDR3 has 13 amino acids. V shed 3 bases and J shed 4 bases, with 8 bases lying between them. The DNA for the CDR3 is TGTGCCAGCAGTTTTCAATTAGCAGATACGCAGTATTTT. This gives the protein CASSFQLADTQYF.

A single count supports this clone. The chain couples TRBV7-6 to TRBJ2-7; D gene unclear. Germline V gene sequence: CDR1 SGHVS, CDR2 FNYEAQ. V lost 1 base and J 6 bases, leaving 10 bases between the germline ends. The CDR3 has 13 residues. The CDR3 DNA sequence: TGTGCCAGCAGCTTAGAAGGGTGGGGCGAGCAGTACTTC. Amino acids: CASSLEGWGEQYF. Variable domain in full (rest from reference TRBV7-6 and TRBJ2-7): GAGVSQSPRYKVTKRGQDVALRCDPISGHVSLYWYRQALGQGPEFLTYFNYEAQQDKSGLPNDRFSAERPEGSISTLTIQRTEQRDSAMYRCASSLEGWGEQYFGPGTRLTVT.

The rearrangement joins TRBV4-3 to TRBJ1-3; D ambiguous. Germline V gene sequence: CDR1 LGHNA, CDR2 YSLEER. V shed 0 bases and J shed 3 bases, with 9 bases lying between them. The CDR3 spans 15 residues. CDR3 sequence (DNA): TGCGCCAGCAGCCAAGATCGGACGGGTGGAAACACCATATATTTT. It yields the protein CASSQDRTGGNTIYF.

V and J are TRBV6-5 and TRBJ2-7, with 9 bases that match TRBD1. CDR3 length equals 16 residues. The V segment lost 3 bases and the J segment 1 base; nucleotides outside the gene matches: 7. Germline CDR1 is MNHEY and CDR2 is SVGAGI. The CDR3 sequence is CASSYRQGVGSYEQYF. The CDR3 nucleotides are TGTGCCAGCAGTTATAGACAGGGGGTCGGGTCCTACGAGCAGTACTTC.

This clone was recorded only once. This CDR3 reads CASSPSIRQNEYTEAFF. The DNA for the CDR3 is TGTGCCAGCAGTCCCTCCATTAGACAGAATGAGTACACTGAAGCTTTCTTT. The chain recombines TRBV6-4 with TRBJ1-1, with D maybe TRBD1 (5 bases). Per germline, CDR1 MRHNA and CDR2 SNTAGT. The CDR3 totals 17 residues. The V end was cut by 5 bases, the J end by 3 bases, with 22 bases between.

As DNA, the CDR3 is TGTGCCAGCAGCTTGGGGACAGGGGGGTATGGCTACACCTTC. Translated: CASSLGTGGYGYTF. V usage is TRBV7-2 and J usage is TRBJ1-2; TRBD1 agrees at 11 bases. Germline V gives CDR1 SGHTA, CDR2 FQGNSA. V lost 3 bases and J lost 5; bases outside the gene matches: 2. The CDR3 sequence is 14 residues long.

This sequence joins TRBV29-1 and TRBJ1-4, with D uncertain. Trimming took off 4 bases at V and 0 bases at J, with 6 bases between the two ends. The CDR3 consists of 13 residues. Germline CDR1 reads SQVTM; CDR2 reads ANQGSEA. The CDR3 DNA is TGCAGCGTTGCTGGAGCAACTAATGAAAAACTGTTTTTT. Translated, it gives CSVAGATNEKLFF.

The chain is built from TRBV4-1 and TRBJ2-1; 7 positions agree with TRBD2. Unmatched junction bases numbered 6, after V lost 7 bases and J lost 6 bases. CDR1 and CDR2 (germline): MGHRA, YSYEKL. The CDR3 is 13 residues long. The CDR3: CASMASGTNEQFF. The CDR3 bases are TGCGCCAGCATGGCTAGCGGAACCAATGAGCAGTTCTTC.

The rearrangement uses TRBV7-9 and TRBJ2-7; 9 bases are a match to TRBD1. J was trimmed by 7 bases and V by 7 bases; bases with no gene match: 17. The CDR3 spans 16 residues. CDR1 SEHNR and CDR2 FQNEAQ come from the germline V gene (reference sequence). CDR3 sequence reads: CASTAWPKTGGEEQYF. The CDR3 coding sequence is TGTGCCAGCACGGCTTGGCCTAAGACAGGGGGAGAGGAGCAGTACTTC.

V gene TRBV9 combines with J gene TRBJ1-1; D remains unclear. Trimming removed 4 bases from V and 0 bases from J, with 13 bases in between. The CDR3 covers 15 residues. In germline, CDR1 is SGDLS, CDR2 YYNGEE. CDR3 protein: CASSPERGMNTEAFF. In nucleotides, the CDR3 is TGTGCCAGCAGCCCCGAAAGAGGTATGAACACTGAAGCTTTCTTT.

The chain couples TRBV9 to TRBJ2-5; no reliable D call. This CDR3 comprises 16 residues. Germline V gene data show CDR1 as SGDLS and CDR2 as YYNGEE. The V and J ends lost 4 bases and 5 bases respectively, with 21 bases between them. CDR3 bases: TGTGCCAGCAGCCTCAACTCTCAGCGAGTTCAGGAGACCCAGTACTTC. This codes for CASSLNSQRVQETQYF.

This rearrangement joins TRBV20-1 to TRBJ1-5; D not certain. The germline gives CDR1 DFQATT, CDR2 SNEGSKA (reference sequence). V lost 8 bases to trimming and J lost 6 bases, with 5 bases between them. The CDR3 covers 9 residues. CDR3 in DNA: TGCAGTATGGGTCAGCCCCAGCATTTT. This encodes CSMGQPQHF.

This chain joins TRBV29-1 and TRBJ1-2, with 7 bases aligning to TRBD1. Looked up from germline, CDR1 is SQVTM and CDR2 is ANQGSEA. This CDR3 is built from 14 residues. With 1 base clipped from V and 4 bases from J, the junction kept 6 bases outside the gene matches. CDR3 bases: TGCAGCGTTGAAGGAAGGGGGCCTGGCTATGGCTACACCTTC. Amino acids: CSVEGRGPGYGYTF.

The V and J genes are TRBV9 and TRBJ2-4; D ambiguous. CDR1 is SGDLS and CDR2 is YYNGEE in the germline V gene. Trimming took 0 bases from V and 0 from J, leaving 10 bases between them. The CDR3 covers 16 residues. The CDR3 DNA follows: TGTGCCAGCAGCGTAGATGGTACGCTAGCCAAAAACATTCAGTACTTC. Protein: CASSVDGTLAKNIQYF.

The CDR3 DNA reads TGTGCCAGCAGTGACACCACCACCGGGGAGCTGTTTTTT. Residues: CASSDTTTGELFF. This chain joins TRBV2 and TRBJ2-2; unclear D gene. CDR1 SNHLY and CDR2 FYNNEI come from the germline V gene. The ends were cut back, 3 bases at V and 4 bases at J, with 6 bases in the middle. The CDR3 is 13 amino acids.

V usage is TRBV29-1 and J usage is TRBJ2-1, with D unresolved. Germline CDR1 SQVTM, CDR2 ANQGSEA. There are 11 residues in the CDR3. The V and J ends lost 7 bases and 6 bases respectively, with 10 bases between them. DNA for the CDR3: TGCAGCGCCGGGTTGAGCAATGAGCAGTTCTTC. Translation gives CSAGLSNEQFF.

The V and J genes are TRBV15 and TRBJ2-3, with 12 bases fitting TRBD2. CDR3 length equals 18 residues. Germline lookup yields CDR1 LNHNV and CDR2 YYDKDF (reference sequence). The V and J ends lost 3 bases and 6 bases, in that order; junction bases with no gene match: 13. The DNA of the CDR3 is TGTGCCACCAGCAGTGTACCGGGACTAGCGGGTTACGGGGATACGCAGTATTTT. Translated, it gives CATSSVPGLAGYGDTQYF.

The chain employs TRBV5-1 and TRBJ2-3; a possible D gene is TRBD1 (6 bases). Germline CDR1 reads SGHRS; CDR2 reads YFSETQ. V gave up 8 bases and J gave up 1 base, with 20 bases separating them. The CDR3 sequence is 16 residues long. CDR3 nucleotide sequence: TGCGCCAGAAGAGCCGGGACACCAGATGGCACAGATACGCAGTATTTT. Translating it yields CARRAGTPDGTDTQYF.